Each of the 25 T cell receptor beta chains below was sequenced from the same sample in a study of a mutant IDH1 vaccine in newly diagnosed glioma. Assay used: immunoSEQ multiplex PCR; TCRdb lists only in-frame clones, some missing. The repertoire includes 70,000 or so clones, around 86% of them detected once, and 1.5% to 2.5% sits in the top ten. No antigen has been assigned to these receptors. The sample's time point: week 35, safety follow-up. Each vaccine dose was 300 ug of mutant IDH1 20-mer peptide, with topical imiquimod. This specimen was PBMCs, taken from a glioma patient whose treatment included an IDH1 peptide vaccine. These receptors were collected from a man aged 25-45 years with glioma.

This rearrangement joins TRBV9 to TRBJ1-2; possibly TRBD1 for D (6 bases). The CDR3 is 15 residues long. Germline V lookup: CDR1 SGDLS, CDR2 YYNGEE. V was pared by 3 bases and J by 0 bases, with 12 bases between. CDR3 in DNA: TGTGCCAGCAGCGACGGGACACTGACTAACTATGGCTACACCTTC. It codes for CASSDGTLTNYGYTF.

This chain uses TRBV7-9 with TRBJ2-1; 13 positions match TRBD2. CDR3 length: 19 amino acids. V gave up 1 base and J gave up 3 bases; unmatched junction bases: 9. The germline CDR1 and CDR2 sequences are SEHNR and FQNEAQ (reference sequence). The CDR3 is CASSLDPLAGGPGYNEQFF. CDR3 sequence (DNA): TGTGCCAGCAGCTTAGATCCACTAGCGGGAGGGCCAGGCTACAATGAGCAGTTCTTC.

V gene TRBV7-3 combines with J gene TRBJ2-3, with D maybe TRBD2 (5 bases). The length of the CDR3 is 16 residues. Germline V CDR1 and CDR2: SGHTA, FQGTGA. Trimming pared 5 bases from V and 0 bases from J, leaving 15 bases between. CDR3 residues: CASSPNIGGSTDTQYF. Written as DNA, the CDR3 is TGTGCCAGCAGCCCAAATATCGGCGGGAGCACAGATACGCAGTATTTT.

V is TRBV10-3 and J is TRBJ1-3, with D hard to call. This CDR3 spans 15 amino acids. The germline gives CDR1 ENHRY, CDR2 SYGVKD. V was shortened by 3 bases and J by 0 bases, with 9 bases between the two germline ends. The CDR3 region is CAISDGGFSGNTIYF. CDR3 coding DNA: TGTGCCATCAGTGACGGAGGGTTCTCTGGAAACACCATATATTTT.

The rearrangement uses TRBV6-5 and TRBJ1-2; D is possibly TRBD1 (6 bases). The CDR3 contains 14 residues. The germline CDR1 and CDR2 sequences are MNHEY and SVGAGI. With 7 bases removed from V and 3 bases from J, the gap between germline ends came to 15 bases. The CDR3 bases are TGTGCCAGCAAAGGGAGGGGGATCGACTATGGCTACACCTTC. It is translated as CASKGRGIDYGYTF.

In DNA, the CDR3 is TGTGCCAGCAGCCGACCTCTAGCGGGATCGAACACCGGGGAGCTGTTTTTT. This translates into CASSRPLAGSNTGELFF. The chain employs TRBV4-2 and TRBJ2-2, with TRBD2 matching over 9 bases. V shed 4 bases, J shed 0 bases, and the junction held 6 bases outside the gene matches. Germline V lookup: CDR1 LGHNA, CDR2 YNFKEQ. This CDR3 region has 17 residues.

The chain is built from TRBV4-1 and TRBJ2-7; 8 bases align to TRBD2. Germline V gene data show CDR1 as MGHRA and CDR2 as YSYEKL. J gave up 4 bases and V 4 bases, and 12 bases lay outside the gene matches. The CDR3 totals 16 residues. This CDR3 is CASSRLGGAGKYEQYF. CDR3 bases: TGCGCCAGCAGCCGCCTCGGGGGGGCGGGTAAATACGAGCAGTACTTC.

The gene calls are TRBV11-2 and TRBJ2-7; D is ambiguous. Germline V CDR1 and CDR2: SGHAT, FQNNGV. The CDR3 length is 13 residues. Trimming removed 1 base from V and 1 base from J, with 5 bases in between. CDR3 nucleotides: TGTGCCAGCAGCTTAGCCCGATCCTACGAGCAGTACTTC. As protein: CASSLARSYEQYF.

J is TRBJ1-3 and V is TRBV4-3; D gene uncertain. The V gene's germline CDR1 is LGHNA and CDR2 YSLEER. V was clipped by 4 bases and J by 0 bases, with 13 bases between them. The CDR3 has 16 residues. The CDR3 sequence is CASSLNLRASGNTIYF. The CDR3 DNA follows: TGCGCCAGCAGCCTAAATCTACGGGCCTCTGGAAACACCATATATTTT.

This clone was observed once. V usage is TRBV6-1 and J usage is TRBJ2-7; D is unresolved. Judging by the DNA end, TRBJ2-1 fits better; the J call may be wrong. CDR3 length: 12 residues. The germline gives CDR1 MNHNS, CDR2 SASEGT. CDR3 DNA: TGTGCCAGCGATGACCCCTACAATGAGCAGTTCTTC. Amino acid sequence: CASDDPYNEQFF.

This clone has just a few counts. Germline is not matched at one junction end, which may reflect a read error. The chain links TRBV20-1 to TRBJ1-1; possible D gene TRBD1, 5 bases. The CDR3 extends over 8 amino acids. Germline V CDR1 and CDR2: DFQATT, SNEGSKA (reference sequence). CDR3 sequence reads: CSARRGLF. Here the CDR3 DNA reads TGCAGTGCTCGAAGGGGTTTATTT.

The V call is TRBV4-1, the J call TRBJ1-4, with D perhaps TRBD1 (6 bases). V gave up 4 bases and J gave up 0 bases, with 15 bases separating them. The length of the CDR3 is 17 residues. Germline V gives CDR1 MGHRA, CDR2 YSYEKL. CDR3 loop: CASSRRQDSATNEKLFF. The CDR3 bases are TGCGCCAGCAGCCGACGCCAGGACAGTGCAACTAATGAAAAACTGTTTTTT.

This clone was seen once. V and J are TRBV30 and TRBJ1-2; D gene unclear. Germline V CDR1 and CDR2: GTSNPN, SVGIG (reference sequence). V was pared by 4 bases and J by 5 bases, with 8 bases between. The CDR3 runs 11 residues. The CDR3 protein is CAWTAAYGYTF. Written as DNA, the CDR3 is TGTGCCTGGACGGCAGCTTATGGCTACACCTTC. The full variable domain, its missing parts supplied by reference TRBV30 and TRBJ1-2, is SQTIHQWPATLVQPVGSPLSLECTVEGTSNPNLYWYRQAAGRGLQLLFYSVGIGQISSEVPQNLSASRPQDRQFILSSKKLLLSDSGFYLCAWTAAYGYTFGSGTRLTVV.

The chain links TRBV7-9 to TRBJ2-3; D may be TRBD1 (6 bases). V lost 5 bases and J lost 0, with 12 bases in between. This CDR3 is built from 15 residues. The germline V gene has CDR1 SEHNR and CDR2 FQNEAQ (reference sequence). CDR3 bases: TGTGCCAGCAGCCCGGGACATACCAGCACAGATACGCAGTATTTT. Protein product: CASSPGHTSTDTQYF.

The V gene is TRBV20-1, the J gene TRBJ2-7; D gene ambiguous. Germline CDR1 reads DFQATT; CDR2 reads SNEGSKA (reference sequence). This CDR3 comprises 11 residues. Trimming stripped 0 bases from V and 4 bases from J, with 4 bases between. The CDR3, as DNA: TGCAGTGCTAGAGAGGATTACGAGCAGTACTTC. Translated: CSAREDYEQYF.

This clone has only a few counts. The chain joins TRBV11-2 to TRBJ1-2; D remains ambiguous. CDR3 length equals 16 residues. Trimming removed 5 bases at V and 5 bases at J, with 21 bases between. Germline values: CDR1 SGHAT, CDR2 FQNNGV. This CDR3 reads CASSPVSRFRQYGYTF. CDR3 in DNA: TGTGCCAGCAGCCCCGTTAGTAGGTTTAGGCAATATGGCTACACCTTC.

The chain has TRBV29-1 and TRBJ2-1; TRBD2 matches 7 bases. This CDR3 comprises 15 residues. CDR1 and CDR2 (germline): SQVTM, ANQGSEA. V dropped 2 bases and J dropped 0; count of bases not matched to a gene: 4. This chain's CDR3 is CSVESGGFSYNEQFF. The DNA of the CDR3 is TGCAGCGTTGAATCGGGGGGATTCTCCTACAATGAGCAGTTCTTC.

CDR3 nucleotide sequence: TGTGCCAGCAGCGCCTCCGAACAGGGTTACGAGCAGTACTTC. Translation: CASSASEQGYEQYF. This chain links TRBV4-2 with TRBJ2-7; D perhaps matches TRBD1 (6 bases). The germline gives CDR1 LGHNA, CDR2 YNFKEQ. V gave up 5 bases and J gave up 4 bases, with 15 bases separating them. This CDR3 is built from 14 residues.

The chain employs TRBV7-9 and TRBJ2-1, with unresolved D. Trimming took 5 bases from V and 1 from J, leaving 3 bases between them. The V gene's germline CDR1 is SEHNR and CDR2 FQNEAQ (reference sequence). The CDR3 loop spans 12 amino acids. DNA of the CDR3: TGTGCCAGCAGCGCGTCCTACAATGAGCAGTTCTTC. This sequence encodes CASSASYNEQFF.

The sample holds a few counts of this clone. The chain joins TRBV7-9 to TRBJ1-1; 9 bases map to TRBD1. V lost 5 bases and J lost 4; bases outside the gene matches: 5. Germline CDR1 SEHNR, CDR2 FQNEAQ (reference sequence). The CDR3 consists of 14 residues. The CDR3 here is CASSTGTGITEAFF. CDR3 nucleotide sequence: TGTGCCAGCAGCACCGGGACAGGGATCACTGAAGCTTTCTTT.

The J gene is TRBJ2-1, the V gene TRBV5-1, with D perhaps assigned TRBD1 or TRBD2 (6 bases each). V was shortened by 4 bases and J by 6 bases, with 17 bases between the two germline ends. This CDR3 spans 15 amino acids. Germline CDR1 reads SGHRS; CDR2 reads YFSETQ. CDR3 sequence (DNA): TGCGCCAGCAGCCCACAGGGAATCGGGGGCAATGAGCAGTTCTTC. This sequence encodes CASSPQGIGGNEQFF.

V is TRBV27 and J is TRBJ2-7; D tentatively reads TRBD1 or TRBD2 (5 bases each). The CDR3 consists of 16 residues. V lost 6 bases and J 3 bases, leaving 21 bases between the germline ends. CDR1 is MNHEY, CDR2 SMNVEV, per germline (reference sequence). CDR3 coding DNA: TGTGCCAGCAGGAAAACTCCGGGACGGGCTAACTACGAGCAGTACTTC. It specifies CASRKTPGRANYEQYF.

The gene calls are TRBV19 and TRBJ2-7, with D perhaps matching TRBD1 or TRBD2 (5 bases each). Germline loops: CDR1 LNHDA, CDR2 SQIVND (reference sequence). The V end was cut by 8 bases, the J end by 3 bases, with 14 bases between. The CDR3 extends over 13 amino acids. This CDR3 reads CASSDWDGYEQYF. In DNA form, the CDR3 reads TGTGCCAGTTCGGACTGGGACGGCTACGAGCAGTACTTC. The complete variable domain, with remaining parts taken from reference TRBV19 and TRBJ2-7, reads DGGITQSPKYLFRKEGQNVTLSCEQNLNHDAMYWYRQDPGQGLRLIYYSQIVNDFQKGDIAEGYSVSREKKESFPLTVTSAQKNPTAFYLCASSDWDGYEQYFGPGTRLTVT.

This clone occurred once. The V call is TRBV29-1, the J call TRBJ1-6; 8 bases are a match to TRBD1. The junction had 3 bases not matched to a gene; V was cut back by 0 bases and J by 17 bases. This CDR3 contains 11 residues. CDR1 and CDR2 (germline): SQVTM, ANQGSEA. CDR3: CSVEDRTGFHF. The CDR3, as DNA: TGCAGCGTTGAAGATCGGACAGGGTTCCACTTT.

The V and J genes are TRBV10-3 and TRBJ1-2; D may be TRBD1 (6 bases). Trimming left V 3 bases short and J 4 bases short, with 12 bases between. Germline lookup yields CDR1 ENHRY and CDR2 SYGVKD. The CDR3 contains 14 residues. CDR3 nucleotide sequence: TGTGCCATCAGTGACGGGGGGCGCTCCTATGGCTACACCTTC. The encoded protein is CAISDGGRSYGYTF.